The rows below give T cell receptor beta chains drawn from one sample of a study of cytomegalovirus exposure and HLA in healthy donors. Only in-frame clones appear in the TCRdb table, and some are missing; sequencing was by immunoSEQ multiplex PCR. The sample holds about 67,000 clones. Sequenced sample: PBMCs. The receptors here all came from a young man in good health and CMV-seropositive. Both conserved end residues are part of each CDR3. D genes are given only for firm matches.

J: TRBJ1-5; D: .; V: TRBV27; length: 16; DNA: TGTGCCAGCAGTTTAAAGCCAGGGGCTAGCAATCAGCCCCAGCATTTT; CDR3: CASSLKPGASNQPQHF
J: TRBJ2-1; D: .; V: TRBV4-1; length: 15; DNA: TGCGCCAGCAGCCGCCCCGCACTAGCCACCAATGAGCAGTTCTTC; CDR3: CASSRPALATNEQFF
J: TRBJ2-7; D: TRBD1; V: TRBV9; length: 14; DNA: TGTGCCAGCAGCACAGGGGACGGATCCTACGAGCAGTACTTC; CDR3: CASSTGDGSYEQYF
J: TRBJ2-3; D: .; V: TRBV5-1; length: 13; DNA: TGCGCCAGCAGCCCCGGGGAGTGGGATACGCAGTATTTT; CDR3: CASSPGEWDTQYF
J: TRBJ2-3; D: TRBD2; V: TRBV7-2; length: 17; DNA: TGTGCCAGCAGCTTAGTTTTGACTAGCGGGGCCACAGATACGCAGTATTTT; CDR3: CASSLVLTSGATDTQYF
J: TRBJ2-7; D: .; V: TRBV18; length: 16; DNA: TGTGCCAGCTCACCACCTATCGGACAGCTATCCTACGAGCAGTACTTC; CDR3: CASSPPIGQLSYEQYF
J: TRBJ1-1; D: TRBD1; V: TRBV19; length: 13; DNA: TGTGCCAGTAGTAGGACAGGGGGATTCGAAGCTTTCTTT; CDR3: CASSRTGGFEAFF
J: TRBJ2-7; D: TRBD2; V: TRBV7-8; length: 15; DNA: TGTGCCGGCAGCTTAGGACTAGCGGGGTCCTACGAGCAGTACTTC; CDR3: CAGSLGLAGSYEQYF
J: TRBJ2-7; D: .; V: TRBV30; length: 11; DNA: TGTGCCTGGAGGACAAACTACGAGCAGTACTTC; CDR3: CAWRTNYEQYF
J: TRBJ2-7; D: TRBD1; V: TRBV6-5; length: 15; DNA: TGTGCCAGCAGTTACTCTGGACAGGCGTCCTACGAGCAGTACTTC; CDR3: CASSYSGQASYEQYF
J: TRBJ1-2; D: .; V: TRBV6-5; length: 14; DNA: TGTGCCAGCAGTTCCAATTCTAGACCACCATTCTACACCTTC; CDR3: CASSSNSRPPFYTF
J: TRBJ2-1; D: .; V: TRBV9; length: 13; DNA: TGTGCCAGCAGCGTAGGACAGGTCAATGAGCAGTTCTTC; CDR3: CASSVGQVNEQFF
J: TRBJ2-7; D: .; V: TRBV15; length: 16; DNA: TGTGCCACCAGCAGAGATAGGGGAGGTAACTCCTACGAGCAGTACTTC; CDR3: CATSRDRGGNSYEQYF
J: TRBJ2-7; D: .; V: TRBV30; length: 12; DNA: TGTGCCTGGAGCGGGACATTCTACGAGCAGTACTTC; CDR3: CAWSGTFYEQYF
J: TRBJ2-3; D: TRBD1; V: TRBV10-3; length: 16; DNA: TGTGCCATCAGTGAACAAGGGACAGATCTGCCAGATACGCAGTATTTT; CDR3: CAISEQGTDLPDTQYF
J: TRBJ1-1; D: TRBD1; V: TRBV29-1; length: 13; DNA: TGCAGCGGATTAACAGGGGGGGCCCGTGAAGCTTTCTTT; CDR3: CSGLTGGAREAFF
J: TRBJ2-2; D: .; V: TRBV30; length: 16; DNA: TGTGCCGGAAGAAAAACTAGTTTTGGGTTGGACGGGGAGCTGTTTTTT; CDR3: CAGRKTSFGLDGELFF
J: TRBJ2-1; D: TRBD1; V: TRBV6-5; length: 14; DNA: TGTGCCAGCAGTAAGGACAGGGCGTTGAATGAGCAGTTCTTC; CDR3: CASSKDRALNEQFF
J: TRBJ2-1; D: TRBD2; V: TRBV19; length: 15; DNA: TGTGCCAGTAGTGTCAAGCGGGGAGTGAGGAATGAGCAGTTCTTC; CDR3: CASSVKRGVRNEQFF
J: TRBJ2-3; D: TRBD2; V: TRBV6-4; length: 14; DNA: TGTGCCAGCAGTGACGGGGGGGACACAGATACGCAGTATTTT; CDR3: CASSDGGDTDTQYF
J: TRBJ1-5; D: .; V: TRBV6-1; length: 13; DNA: TGTGCCAGCAGGGTTGGGCCCAATCAGCCCCAGCATTTT; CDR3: CASRVGPNQPQHF
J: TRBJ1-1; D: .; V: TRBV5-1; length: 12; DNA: TGCGCCAGCAGTGGGGGCTATCTTGAAGCTTTCTTT; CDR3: CASSGGYLEAFF
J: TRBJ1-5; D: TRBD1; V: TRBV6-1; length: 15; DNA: TGTGCCAGCACCCGGGGGGACAGGGAAGATCAGCCCCAGCATTTT; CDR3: CASTRGDREDQPQHF
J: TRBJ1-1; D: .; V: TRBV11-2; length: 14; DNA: TGTGCCAGCAGCTTATATGCGGGGAACGCGGAAGATTTCTTT; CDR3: CASSLYAGNAEDFF
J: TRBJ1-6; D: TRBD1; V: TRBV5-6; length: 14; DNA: TGTGCCAGCAGCTTGGGACAGGGTGGTTCACCCCTACACTTT; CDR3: CASSLGQGGSPLHF
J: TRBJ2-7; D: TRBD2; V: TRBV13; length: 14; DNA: TGTGCCAGCAGCTCCGGGACTAGCGGCTACGAGCAGTACTTC; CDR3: CASSSGTSGYEQYF
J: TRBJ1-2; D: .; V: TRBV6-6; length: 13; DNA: TGTGCCAGCAGACCAGAGGGCAGCTATGGCTACACCTTC; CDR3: CASRPEGSYGYTF
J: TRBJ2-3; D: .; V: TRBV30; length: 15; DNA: TGTGCCTGGAGTGAACAGTCCATTAGCACAGATACGCAGTATTTT; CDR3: CAWSEQSISTDTQYF
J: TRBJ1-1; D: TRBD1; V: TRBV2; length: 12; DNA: TGTGCCAGCAGCCCAGGGGGCCCTGAAGCTTTCTTT; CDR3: CASSPGGPEAFF
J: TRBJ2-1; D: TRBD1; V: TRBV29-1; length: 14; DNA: TGCAGCGCGCGACAAGGACAGGGCGTCAATGAGCAGTTCTTC; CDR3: CSARQGQGVNEQFF
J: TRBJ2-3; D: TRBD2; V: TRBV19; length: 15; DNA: TGTGCCAGTAGTATCGGGGGGAGTTGGACAGATACGCAGTATTTT; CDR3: CASSIGGSWTDTQYF
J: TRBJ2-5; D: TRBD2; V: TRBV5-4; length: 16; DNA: TGTGCCAGCAGCTTCATTAGCGGGAGGTCAGGAGAGACCCAGTACTTC; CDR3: CASSFISGRSGETQYF
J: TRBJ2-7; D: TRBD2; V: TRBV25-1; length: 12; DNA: TGTGCCAGCGAGCGGGGGCGGGACGAGCAGTACTTC; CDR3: CASERGRDEQYF
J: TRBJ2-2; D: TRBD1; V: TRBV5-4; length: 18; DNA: TGTGCCAGCAGCCGGAATCCGGGGACAGGATATAACACCGGGGAGCTGTTTTTT; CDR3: CASSRNPGTGYNTGELFF
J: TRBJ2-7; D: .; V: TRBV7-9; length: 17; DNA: TGTGCCAGCAGCCCCCCTGGGGACAAATTGTACCCCTACGAGCAGTACTTC; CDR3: CASSPPGDKLYPYEQYF
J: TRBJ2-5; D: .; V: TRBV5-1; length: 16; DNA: TGCGCCAGCAGCCCCCCCAAGGACAGCACGAGGGAGACCCAGTACTTC; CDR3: CASSPPKDSTRETQYF
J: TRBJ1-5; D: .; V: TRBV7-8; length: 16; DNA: TGTGCCAGCAGCTTATTGCCAGACTATAGCAATCAGCCCCAGCATTTT; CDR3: CASSLLPDYSNQPQHF
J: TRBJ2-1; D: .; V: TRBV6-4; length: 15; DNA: TGTGCCAGCAGTGACTCAGGGAGCTCCTACAATGAGCAGTTCTTC; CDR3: CASSDSGSSYNEQFF
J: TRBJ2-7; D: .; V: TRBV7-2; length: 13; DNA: TGTGCCAGCAGCTTCTTCCGGGCCTACGAGCAGTACTTC; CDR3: CASSFFRAYEQYF
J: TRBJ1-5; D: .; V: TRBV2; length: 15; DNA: TGTGCCAGCACTATCCAAAGGGGAGGGAATCAGCCCCAGCATTTT; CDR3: CASTIQRGGNQPQHF
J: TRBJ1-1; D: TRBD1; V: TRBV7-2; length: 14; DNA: TGTGCCAGCAGCCAGACAGGGATGAACACTGAAGCTTTCTTT; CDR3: CASSQTGMNTEAFF
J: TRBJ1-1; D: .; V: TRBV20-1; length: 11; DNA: TGCAGTGCTAGATCTGACACTGAAGATTTCTTT; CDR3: CSARSDTEDFF
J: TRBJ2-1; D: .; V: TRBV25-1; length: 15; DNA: TGTGCCAGCAGTGAACCCGGGAGCTCCGACAATGAGCAGTTCTTC; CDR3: CASSEPGSSDNEQFF
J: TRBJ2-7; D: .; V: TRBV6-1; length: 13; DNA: TGTGCCACTAGGAACAGGGTCTCCTACGAGCAGTACTTC; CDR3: CATRNRVSYEQYF
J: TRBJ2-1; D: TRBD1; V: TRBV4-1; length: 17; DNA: TGCGCCAGCAGCCAAGATTGGTCGGGACAGGGGCGGGGTGAGCAGTTCTTC; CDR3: CASSQDWSGQGRGEQFF
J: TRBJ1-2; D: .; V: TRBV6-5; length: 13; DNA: TGTGCCAGCAGCCAAACCGCGGACTATGGCTACACCTTC; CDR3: CASSQTADYGYTF